One and the same sample provided the 18 T cell receptor beta chains below, sequenced in a study of stem cell transplantation in POMP-related autoinflammatory disease. Clones were sequenced by immunoSEQ multiplex PCR, and TCRdb holds only the in-frame ones, with some missing. Of some 10,000 clones listed, around 79% are singletons. This material consisted of CD4+ T cells from PBMCs, taken after stem cell transplantation. These receptors all come from a human patient with POMP-related autoinflammation and immune dysregulation (PRAID). Some of these T cells may belong to the graft donor.

V gene TRBV10-3 combines with J gene TRBJ1-1, with D perhaps matching TRBD1 (5 bases). CDR1 is ENHRY, CDR2 SYGVKD, per germline. V lost 3 bases, J lost 8 bases, and 13 bases lay in between. The CDR3 has 13 amino acids. In DNA, the CDR3 is TGTGCCATCAGTGATAGGGCCGGGGGAGAAGCTTTCTTT. This sequence encodes CAISDRAGGEAFF.

V is TRBV3-1 (or the pseudogene TRBV3-2) and J is TRBJ1-2; possibly TRBD1 for D (5 bases). The CDR3 spans 16 residues. Germline V gives CDR1 LGHDT, CDR2 YNNKEL (reference sequence). The ends were cut back, 6 bases at V and 2 bases at J, with 19 bases in the middle. The CDR3 loop is CASSRTSAGTNYGYTF. CDR3 sequence (DNA): TGTGCCAGCAGTCGGACTTCGGCAGGGACCAACTATGGCTACACCTTC.

This clone has more than one count but fewer than ten. V is TRBV18 and J is TRBJ2-7; D not resolved. The CDR3 has 14 amino acids. CDR1 is KGHSH, CDR2 LQKENI, per germline. Deletions cut 2 bases from V and 2 bases from J, with 10 bases between. The CDR3 sequence: CASSPSATTYEQYF. The CDR3 coding sequence is TGTGCCAGCTCACCATCTGCGACAACCTACGAGCAGTACTTC.

The CDR3 DNA is TGTGCCTGGAGTGTAGGGAATTGGGAGCAGTACTTC. Translating it yields CAWSVGNWEQYF. The gene calls are TRBV30 and TRBJ2-7; D gene uncertain. Trimming left V 0 bases short and J 7 bases short, with 10 bases between. The germline V gene has CDR1 GTSNPN and CDR2 SVGIG (reference sequence). The CDR3 extends over 12 amino acids.

CDR3 coding DNA: TGTGCCAGCAGCCGGCTAGCGGGAGAGAACACCGGGGAGCTGTTTTTT. It specifies CASSRLAGENTGELFF. V usage is TRBV28 and J usage is TRBJ2-2; TRBD2 matches at 10 bases. CDR3 length: 16 amino acids. V shed 6 bases and J 1 base; nucleotides not matched to a gene: 5. Germline CDR1 and CDR2: MDHEN and SYDVKM.

J is TRBJ2-7 and V is TRBV27, with 7 bases identical to TRBD1. Unmatched junction bases numbered 6, after V lost 5 bases and J lost 2 bases. The CDR3 length is 14 residues. Germline V CDR1 and CDR2: MNHEY, SMNVEV (reference sequence). The CDR3 DNA is TGTGCCAGCAGTCCATGGGACAGAACCTACGAGCAGTACTTC. As protein: CASSPWDRTYEQYF.

The gene calls are TRBV5-4 and TRBJ1-1, with a possible D match to TRBD1 (6 bases). This CDR3 comprises 15 residues. Between the trimmed V and J ends, which lost 3 bases and 1 base, there was a span of 13 bases. Germline V gives CDR1 SGHNT, CDR2 YYREEE (reference sequence). CDR3 sequence: CASSWGTLQNTEAFF. DNA for the CDR3: TGTGCCAGCAGCTGGGGGACACTCCAGAACACTGAAGCTTTCTTT.

The chain couples TRBV6-5 to TRBJ2-1; TRBD2 agrees at 9 bases. The CDR3 runs to 15 residues. V lost 7 bases, J lost 5 bases, and 9 bases stayed unmatched. Germline V gene sequence: CDR1 MNHEY, CDR2 SVGAGI. In DNA, the CDR3 is TGTGCCAGCACCACTCTAGCGGGGAACCACAATGAGCAGTTCTTC. Amino acids: CASTTLAGNHNEQFF.

This chain links TRBV12-3 or TRBV12-4 with TRBJ1-5; D is undetermined. V lost 3 bases, J lost 6 bases, and 9 bases lay in between. This CDR3 comprises 13 residues. As DNA, the CDR3 is TGTGCCAGCAGTTTCCGGGGAGGTCAGCCCCAGCATTTT. Its translation: CASSFRGGQPQHF.

J is TRBJ2-2 and V is TRBV9, with a possible D match to TRBD2 (6 bases). CDR1 and CDR2 (germline): SGDLS, YYNGEE. This CDR3 contains 15 residues. V was cut by 4 bases and J by 4 bases, with 14 bases left in between. The chain's CDR3 is CASSPLEGGTGELFF. The CDR3, as DNA: TGTGCCAGCAGCCCCCTAGAGGGAGGCACCGGGGAGCTGTTTTTT.

The V call is TRBV6-5, the J call TRBJ2-1; 8 nucleotides agree with TRBD2. V lost 6 bases and J lost 7; bases outside the gene matches: 8. The CDR3 totals 14 residues. From germline, CDR1 is MNHEY and CDR2 SVGAGI. The CDR3 bases are TGTGCCAGCAGGGGACTAGGAGGGGTGAATGAGCAGTTCTTC. Protein: CASRGLGGVNEQFF.

V gene TRBV5-4 combines with J gene TRBJ1-4, with a weak D call TRBD1 (5 bases). This CDR3 is built from 14 residues. Germline CDR1 and CDR2: SGHNT and YYREEE (reference sequence). The germline V and J ends were trimmed by 0 bases and 6 bases, with 9 bases remaining between them. Written as DNA, the CDR3 is TGTGCCAGCAGCTTGGCAGGGCGGCATGAAAAACTGTTTTTT. It specifies CASSLAGRHEKLFF. The full variable domain, completed using reference TRBV5-4 and TRBJ1-4, is ETGVTQSPTHLIKTRGQQVTLRCSSQSGHNTVSWYQQALGQGPQFIFQYYREEENGRGNFPPRFSGLQFPNYSSELNVNALELDDSALYLCASSLAGRHEKLFFGSGTQLSVL.

The rearrangement links TRBV12-3 or TRBV12-4 to TRBJ1-2, with D maybe TRBD1 (5 bases). The CDR3 runs 13 residues. V lost 6 bases, J lost 8 bases, and 16 bases lay in between. As DNA, the CDR3 is TGTGCCAGCAGCTATGCCCGGTGGGACGGCTACACCTTC. Its protein is CASSYARWDGYTF.

This clone was detected once. This chain joins TRBV7-2 and TRBJ2-1; possible D gene TRBD1, 6 bases. This CDR3 is 15 amino acids long. CDR1 SGHTA and CDR2 FQGNSA come from the germline V gene. The V and J ends lost 3 bases and 0 bases respectively, with 9 bases between them. The CDR3 DNA follows: TGTGCCAGCAGCTTTGACAGGAGCTCCTACAATGAGCAGTTCTTC. Its protein is CASSFDRSSYNEQFF.

J is TRBJ1-2 and V is TRBV5-5, with 9 nucleotides matching TRBD1. This CDR3 is 13 amino acids long. After removal of 3 bases from V and 6 bases from J, the junction contained 3 bases not matched to a gene. Germline assignment: CDR1 SGHKS and CDR2 YYEKEE (reference sequence). The CDR3 coding sequence is TGTGCCAGCAGCTCGGGACAGGGTGATGGCTACACCTTC. Translation gives CASSSGQGDGYTF.

The chain is built from TRBV7-9 and TRBJ1-3; D remains ambiguous. V was shortened by 5 bases and J by 0 bases, with 11 bases between the two germline ends. The germline V gene has CDR1 SEHNR and CDR2 FQNEAQ (reference sequence). The CDR3 extends over 15 amino acids. This CDR3 is CASSTRAYSGNTIYF. The DNA for the CDR3 is TGTGCCAGCAGCACAAGGGCTTACTCTGGAAACACCATATATTTT.

This chain connects TRBV4-2 to TRBJ2-1; TRBD1 matches at 7 bases. This CDR3 has 17 amino acids. V lost 0 bases to trimming and J lost 8 bases; unmatched junction nucleotides: 13. CDR1 LGHNA and CDR2 YNFKEQ come from the germline V gene. In DNA form, the CDR3 reads TGTGCCAGCAGCCAAGATGGGTGGGGGACAGTCTCATATGAGCAGTTCTTC. Protein product: CASSQDGWGTVSYEQFF.

The V and J genes are TRBV6-4 and TRBJ1-2; no definite D call. CDR3 length: 14 residues. CDR1 and CDR2 (germline): MRHNA, SNTAGT. V lost 0 bases to trimming and J lost 2 bases, with 7 bases between them. Here the CDR3 DNA reads TGTGCCAGCAGTGACTCTGGGCGGAACTATGGCTACACCTTC. Protein product: CASSDSGRNYGYTF.